Listed here are 9 T cell receptor beta chains from one sample, sequenced in a study of monozygotic twins with inflammatory bowel disease. TCRdb re-called the 5' RACE reads, yielding one record per CDR3 amino acid sequence without DNA. The sample table includes 150,000 to 200,000 distinct CDR3 sequences. Sequencing was carried out using blood. The receptors come from a human donor with ulcerative colitis or Crohn's disease, or a healthy co-twin of an affected twin (not recorded which).

CDR3: CASQWDREAGNTIYF. This chain joins TRBV5-5 and TRBJ1-3; the D call from TCRdb, TRBD1, cannot be confirmed without DNA. The CDR3 covers 15 residues. Germline V CDR1 and CDR2: SGHKS, YYEKEE (reference sequence).

J is TRBJ2-1 and V is TRBV2; TCRdb lists TRBD2, though no DNA is available to test this call. Germline V CDR1 and CDR2: SNHLY, FYNNEI. CDR3 length equals 13 residues. This CDR3 reads CASSKGLDNEQFF.

The chain employs TRBV19 and TRBJ2-1; TCRdb picks TRBD2, but there is no DNA to check that call. CDR3 length: 15 residues. Germline V gene data show CDR1 as LNHDA and CDR2 as SQIVND (reference sequence). CDR3 in amino acids: CASSLLRDGYNEQFF.

V is TRBV9 and J is TRBJ2-7; TCRdb gives TRBD1 as the D gene, but with no DNA this cannot be confirmed. Germline assignment: CDR1 SGDLS and CDR2 YYNGEE. The CDR3 extends over 15 amino acids. The CDR3 sequence: CASSIGTGGSYEQYF.

The J gene is TRBJ2-2, the V gene TRBV5-4. The CDR3 loop spans 13 amino acids. Germline V lookup: CDR1 SGHNT, CDR2 YYREEE (reference sequence). The CDR3: CASSGINTGELFF. Looking up the rest from reference TRBV5-4 and TRBJ2-2 gives the full variable domain: ETGVTQSPTHLIKTRGQQVTLRCSSQSGHNTVSWYQQALGQGPQFIFQYYREEENGRGNFPPRFSGLQFPNYSSELNVNALELDDSALYLCASSGINTGELFFGEGSRLTVL.

The V call is TRBV4-3, the J call TRBJ2-2. The V gene's germline CDR1 is LGHNA and CDR2 YSLEER. The CDR3 totals 15 residues. The CDR3 reads CASSQPYGGNGELFF.

The chain has TRBV28 and TRBJ2-7; the TCRdb call, TRBD2, lacks DNA for checking. Germline loops: CDR1 MDHEN, CDR2 SYDVKM. The CDR3 covers 13 residues. CDR3 sequence: CASITSGQYEQYF.

J is TRBJ2-1 and V is TRBV2; TCRdb outputs TRBD1, but without DNA this stays unchecked. CDR3 length: 14 amino acids. In germline, CDR1 is SNHLY, CDR2 FYNNEI. The CDR3 region is CARGLGSSLGEQFF.

The V and J genes are TRBV24-1 and TRBJ1-2; TCRdb outputs TRBD1, but without DNA this stays unchecked. Looked up from germline, CDR1 is KGHDR and CDR2 is SFDVKD. CDR3 length: 15 amino acids. The CDR3 loop is CATSDPKTGNYGYTF.